One and the same sample provided the 3 T cell receptor beta chains below, sequenced in a study of shared clonotypes between healthy human individuals. TCRdb's copy holds only in-frame clones and misses some; the assay was immunoSEQ multiplex PCR. The sample lists 2 million to 2.5 million clones, over 85% occurring once. The specimen was naive CD4+ T cells from PBMCs. As for subset: CD45RA+ positively selected. All receptors derive from a man between 18 and 35 years old in good health. Some clones in this sample may be carry-over from other donors' samples.

Notes on this clone: The same CDR3 can be traced to other DNA sequences in this sample. The chain combines TRBV6-6 with TRBJ2-2; D is undetermined. This CDR3 spans 13 amino acids. Trimming cost V 3 bases and J 3 bases, with 5 bases left between them. Germline values: CDR1 MNHNY, CDR2 SVGAGI (reference sequence). The CDR3 sequence is CASSYGDTGELFF. The DNA for the CDR3 is TGTGCCAGCAGTTATGGTGACACCGGGGAGCTGTTTTTT.

V and J are TRBV5-1 and TRBJ1-1, with 9 bases lining up with TRBD1. V was clipped by 7 bases and J by 5 bases; unmatched bases: 9. Germline loops: CDR1 SGHRS, CDR2 YFSETQ. The CDR3 has 14 residues. Here the CDR3 DNA reads TGCGCCAGCGGCTCCGGGACAGGGAATACTGAAGCTTTCTTT. Amino acid sequence: CASGSGTGNTEAFF.

The V gene is TRBV6-5, the J gene TRBJ2-5; 7 positions match TRBD2. The germline V gene encodes CDR1 MNHEY and CDR2 SVGAGI. V shed 0 bases and J 3 bases; nucleotides not matched to a gene: 7. This CDR3 region has 16 residues. The CDR3 protein is CASSYSDPGGEETQYF. The CDR3, as DNA: TGTGCCAGCAGTTACTCGGACCCGGGGGGAGAAGAGACCCAGTACTTC.